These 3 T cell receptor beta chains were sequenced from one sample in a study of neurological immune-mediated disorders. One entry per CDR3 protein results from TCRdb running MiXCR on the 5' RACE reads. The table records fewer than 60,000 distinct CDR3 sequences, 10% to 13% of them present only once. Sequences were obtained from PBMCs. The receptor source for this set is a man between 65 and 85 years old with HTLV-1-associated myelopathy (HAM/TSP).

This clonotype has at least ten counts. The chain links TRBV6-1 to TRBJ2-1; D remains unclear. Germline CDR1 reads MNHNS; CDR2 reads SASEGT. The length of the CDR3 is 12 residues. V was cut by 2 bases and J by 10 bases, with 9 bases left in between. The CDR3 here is CASSEWNTEQFF. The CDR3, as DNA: TGTGCCAGCAGTGAATGGAATACGGAGCAGTTCTTC.

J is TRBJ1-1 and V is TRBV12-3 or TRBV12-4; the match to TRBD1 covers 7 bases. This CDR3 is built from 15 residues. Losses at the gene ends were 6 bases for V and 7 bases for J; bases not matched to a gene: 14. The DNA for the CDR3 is TGTGCCAGCAGGGCCAGGGGGACTTTGAACCATGAAGCTTTCTTT. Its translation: CASRARGTLNHEAFF.

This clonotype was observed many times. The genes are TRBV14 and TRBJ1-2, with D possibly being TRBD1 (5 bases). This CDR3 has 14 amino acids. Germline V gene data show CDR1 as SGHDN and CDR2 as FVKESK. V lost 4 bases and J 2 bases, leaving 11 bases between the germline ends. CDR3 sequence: CASSRGPTNYGYTF. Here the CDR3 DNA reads TGTGCCAGCAGCCGGGGACCGACGAACTATGGCTACACCTTC. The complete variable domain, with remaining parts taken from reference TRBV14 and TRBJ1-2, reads EAGVTQFPSHSVIEKGQTVTLRCDPISGHDNLYWYRRVMGKEIKFLLHFVKESKQDESGMPNNRFLAERTGGTYSTLKVQPAELEDSGVYFCASSRGPTNYGYTFGSGTRLTVV.